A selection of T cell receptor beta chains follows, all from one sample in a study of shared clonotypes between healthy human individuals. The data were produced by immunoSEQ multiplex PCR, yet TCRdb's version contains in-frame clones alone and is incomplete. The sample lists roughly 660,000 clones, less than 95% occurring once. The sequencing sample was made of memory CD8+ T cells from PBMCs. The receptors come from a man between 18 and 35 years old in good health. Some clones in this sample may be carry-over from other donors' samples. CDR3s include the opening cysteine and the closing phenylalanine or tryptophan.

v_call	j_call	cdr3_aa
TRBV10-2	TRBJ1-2	CASSELRLKSYTF
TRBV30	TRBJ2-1	CAWSGLAVDESSYNEQFF
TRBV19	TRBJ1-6	CATRTDVIDYNSPLHF
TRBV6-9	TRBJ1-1	CASSQGQGVKEAFF
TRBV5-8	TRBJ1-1	CASSLGLEGIGLNTEAFF
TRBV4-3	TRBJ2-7	CASSQGRDRPDEQYF
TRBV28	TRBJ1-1	CASSLIRGEGRTEAFF
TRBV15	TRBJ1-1	CATSRVLQGEAFF
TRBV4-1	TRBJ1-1	CASSHGVFAEAFF
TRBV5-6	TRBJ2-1	CASSWNIEGNEQFF
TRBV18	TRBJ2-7	CASSPPSGHYEQYF
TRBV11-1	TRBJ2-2	CASSLGASAELFF
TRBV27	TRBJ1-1	CASKPGGMNTEAFF
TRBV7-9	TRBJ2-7	CASSLLGGYEQYF
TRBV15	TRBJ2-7	CATSRLGLVDEQYF
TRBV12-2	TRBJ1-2	CASRLVILGIYGYTF
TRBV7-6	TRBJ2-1	CASSLLAGAHNEQFF
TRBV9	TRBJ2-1	CASSEDLGAYNEQFF
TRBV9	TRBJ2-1	CASSVFGQGVGEQFF
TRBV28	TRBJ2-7	CASSLGTGYEQYF
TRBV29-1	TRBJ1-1	CSVGGGNTEAFF
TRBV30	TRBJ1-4	CAWSGGTAATNEKLFF
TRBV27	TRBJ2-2	CASKVLAGATGELFF
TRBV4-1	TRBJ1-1	CASSQESYRQGNTEAFF
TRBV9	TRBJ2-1	CASSVTGTTFGEQFF
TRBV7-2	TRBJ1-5	CASSLGGFALRPQHF
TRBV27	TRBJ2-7	CASRISGTYEQYF
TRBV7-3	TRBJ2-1	CASSLSPRSGENEQFF
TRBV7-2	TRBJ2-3	CASSLVLAGADTQYF
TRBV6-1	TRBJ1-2	CASSDRQDNYGYTF
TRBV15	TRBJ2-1	CATSKRDYYNEQFF
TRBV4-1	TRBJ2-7	CASSRISGRISYEQYF
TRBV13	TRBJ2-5	CASSLGGSRQETQYF
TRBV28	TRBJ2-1	CASSGTAYNEQFF
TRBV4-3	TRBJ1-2	CASSQEGTGYGYTF
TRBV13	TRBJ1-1	CASSSVADRWNMNTEAFF
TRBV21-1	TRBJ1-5	CARIGRDQPQHF
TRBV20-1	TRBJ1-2	CSARALYGYTF
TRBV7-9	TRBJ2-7	CASSLSGGAYEQYF
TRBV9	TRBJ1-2	CASSVGTDIGYTF
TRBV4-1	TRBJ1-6	CASSQVTGRNSPLHF
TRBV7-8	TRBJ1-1	CASSQDRGDTEAFF
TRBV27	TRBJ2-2	CASSLVGRPGELFF
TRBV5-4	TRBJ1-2	CASSPGTGHFTNYGYTF
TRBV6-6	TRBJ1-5	CASSYGLGPQHF
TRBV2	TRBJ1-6	CASSETGYSPLHF
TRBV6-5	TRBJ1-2	CASSYTSGTGPNGYTF
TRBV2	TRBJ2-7	CASSEAPRPYEQYF
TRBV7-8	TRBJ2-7	CASSLVGAAYEQYF
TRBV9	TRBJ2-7	CASSVAGGGGEQYF
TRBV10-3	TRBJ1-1	CAISESGQGNTEAFF
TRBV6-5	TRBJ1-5	CASSYSRGANQPQHF
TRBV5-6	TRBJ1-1	CASSGTQGWATEAFF
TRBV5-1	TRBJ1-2	CASSQTPTGFPYGYTF
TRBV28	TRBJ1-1	CASSSEDGGGTEAFF
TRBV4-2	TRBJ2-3	CASSPSRTRAPTDTQYF
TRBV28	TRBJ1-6	CASSHTEGGSPLHF
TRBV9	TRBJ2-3	CASNNGLAGNDKVTDTQYF
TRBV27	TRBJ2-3	CASWALVASGGLDTQYF